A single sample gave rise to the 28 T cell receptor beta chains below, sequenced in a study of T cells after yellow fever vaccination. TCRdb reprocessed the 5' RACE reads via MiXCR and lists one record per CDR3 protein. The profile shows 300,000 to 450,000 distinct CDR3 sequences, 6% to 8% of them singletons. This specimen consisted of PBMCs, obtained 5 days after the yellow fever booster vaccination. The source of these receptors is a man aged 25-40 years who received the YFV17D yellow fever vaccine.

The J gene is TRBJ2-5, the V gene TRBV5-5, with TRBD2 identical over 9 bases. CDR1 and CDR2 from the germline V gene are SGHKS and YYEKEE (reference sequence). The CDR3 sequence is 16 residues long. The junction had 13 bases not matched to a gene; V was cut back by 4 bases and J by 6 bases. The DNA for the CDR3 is TGTGCCAGCAGCCCAGAGGGGGGTAGCGGGAGTCAGACCCAGTACTTC. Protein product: CASSPEGGSGSQTQYF.

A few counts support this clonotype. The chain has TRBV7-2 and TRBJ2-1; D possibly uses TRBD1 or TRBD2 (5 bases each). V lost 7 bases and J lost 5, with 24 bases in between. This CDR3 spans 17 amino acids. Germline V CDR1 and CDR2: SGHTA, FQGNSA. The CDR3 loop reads CASMPANGGKAHNEQFF. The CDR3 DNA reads TGTGCCAGCATGCCTGCGAATGGGGGTAAGGCTCACAATGAGCAGTTCTTC.

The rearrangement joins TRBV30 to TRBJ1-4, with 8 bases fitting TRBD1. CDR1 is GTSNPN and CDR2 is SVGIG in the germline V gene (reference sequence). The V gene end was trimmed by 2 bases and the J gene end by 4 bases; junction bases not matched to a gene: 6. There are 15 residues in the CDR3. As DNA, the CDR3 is TGTGCCTGGAGTCATCCGGGACAGGATAATGAAAAACTGTTTTTT. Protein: CAWSHPGQDNEKLFF.

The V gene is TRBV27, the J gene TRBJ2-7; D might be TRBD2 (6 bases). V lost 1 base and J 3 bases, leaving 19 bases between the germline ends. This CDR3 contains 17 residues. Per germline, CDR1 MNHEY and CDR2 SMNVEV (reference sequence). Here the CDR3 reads CASSLFSGRGADYEQYF. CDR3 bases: TGTGCCAGCAGTTTATTCTCCGGGCGGGGTGCAGACTACGAGCAGTACTTC.

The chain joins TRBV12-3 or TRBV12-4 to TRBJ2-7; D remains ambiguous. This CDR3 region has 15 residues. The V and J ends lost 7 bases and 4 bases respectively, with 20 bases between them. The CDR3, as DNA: TGTGCCAGCACCTTCATCGGGTTGTCAGATTACGAGCAGTACTTC. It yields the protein CASTFIGLSDYEQYF.

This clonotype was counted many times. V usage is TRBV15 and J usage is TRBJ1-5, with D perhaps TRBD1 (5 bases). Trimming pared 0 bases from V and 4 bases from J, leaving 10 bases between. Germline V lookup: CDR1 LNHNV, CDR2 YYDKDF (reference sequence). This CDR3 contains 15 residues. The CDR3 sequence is CATSRDPGGNQPQHF. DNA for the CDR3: TGTGCCACCAGCAGAGATCCCGGGGGAAATCAGCCCCAGCATTTT.

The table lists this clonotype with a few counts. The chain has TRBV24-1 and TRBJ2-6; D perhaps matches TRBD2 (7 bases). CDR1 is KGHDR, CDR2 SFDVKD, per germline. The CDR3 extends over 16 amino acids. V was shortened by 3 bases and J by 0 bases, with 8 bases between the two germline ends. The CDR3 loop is CATSDAGASGANVLTF. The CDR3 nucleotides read TGTGCCACCAGTGATGCGGGGGCCTCTGGGGCCAACGTCCTGACTTTC.

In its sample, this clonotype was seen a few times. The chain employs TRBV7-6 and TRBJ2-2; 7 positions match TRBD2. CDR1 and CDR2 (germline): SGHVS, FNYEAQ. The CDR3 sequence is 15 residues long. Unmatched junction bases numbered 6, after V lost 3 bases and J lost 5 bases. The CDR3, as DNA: TGTGCCAGCAGCTTGGGGCCGGGGGGTACCGGGGAGCTGTTTTTT. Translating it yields CASSLGPGGTGELFF.

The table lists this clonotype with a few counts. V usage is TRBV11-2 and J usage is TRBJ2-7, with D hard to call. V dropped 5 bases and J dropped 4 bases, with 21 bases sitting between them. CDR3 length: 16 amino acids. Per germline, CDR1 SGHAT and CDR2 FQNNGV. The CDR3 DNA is TGTGCCAGCAGCCCCCCGCATGGTCTAAGGAATTACGAGCAGTACTTC. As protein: CASSPPHGLRNYEQYF.

The CDR3 sequence: CSARVLGIGQETQYF. As DNA, the CDR3 is TGCAGTGCTAGAGTATTGGGGATAGGTCAAGAGACCCAGTACTTC. The chain carries TRBV20-1 and TRBJ2-5; D unclear. Germline V gene data show CDR1 as DFQATT and CDR2 as SNEGSKA (reference sequence). The CDR3 contains 15 residues. Trimming pared 1 base from V and 2 bases from J, leaving 14 bases between.

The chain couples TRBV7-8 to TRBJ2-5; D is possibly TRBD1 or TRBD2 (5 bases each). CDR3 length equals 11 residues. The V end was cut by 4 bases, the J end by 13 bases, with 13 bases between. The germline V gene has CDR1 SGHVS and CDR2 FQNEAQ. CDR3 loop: CASSSGTQVYF. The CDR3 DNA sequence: TGTGCCAGCAGCTCCGGGACCCAAGTGTACTTC.

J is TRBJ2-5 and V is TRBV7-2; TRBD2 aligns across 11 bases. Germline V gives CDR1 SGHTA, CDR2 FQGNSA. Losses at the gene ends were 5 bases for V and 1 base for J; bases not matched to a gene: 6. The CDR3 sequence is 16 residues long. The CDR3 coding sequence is TGTGCCAGCAGCCTATGGACTAGCGGGTCCCAAGAGACCCAGTACTTC. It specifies CASSLWTSGSQETQYF.

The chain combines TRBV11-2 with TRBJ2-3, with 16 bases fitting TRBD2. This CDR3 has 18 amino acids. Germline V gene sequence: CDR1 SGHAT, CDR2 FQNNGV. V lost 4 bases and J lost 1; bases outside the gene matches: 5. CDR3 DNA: TGTGCCAGCAGCTGGGGGACTAGCGGGAGGGCCGGCACAGATACGCAGTATTTT. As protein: CASSWGTSGRAGTDTQYF.

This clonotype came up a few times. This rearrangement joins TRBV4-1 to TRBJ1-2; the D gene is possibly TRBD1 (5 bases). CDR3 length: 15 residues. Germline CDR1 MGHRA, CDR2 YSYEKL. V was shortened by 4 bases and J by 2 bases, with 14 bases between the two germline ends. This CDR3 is CASSPGEGVNYGYTF. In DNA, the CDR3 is TGCGCCAGCAGCCCCGGAGAAGGGGTAAACTATGGCTACACCTTC.

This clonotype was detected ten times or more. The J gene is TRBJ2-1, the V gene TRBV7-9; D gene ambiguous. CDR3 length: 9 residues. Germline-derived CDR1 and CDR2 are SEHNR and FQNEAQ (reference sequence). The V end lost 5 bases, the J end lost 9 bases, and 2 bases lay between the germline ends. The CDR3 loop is CASSTEQFF. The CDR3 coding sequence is TGTGCCAGCAGCACTGAGCAGTTCTTC.

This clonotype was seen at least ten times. CDR3 nucleotides: TGTGCCAGCAGCATAAGACAGGGAACCTACAATGAGCAGTTCTTC. Translating gives CASSIRQGTYNEQFF. The gene calls are TRBV7-2 and TRBJ2-1; 7 bases match TRBD1. Unmatched junction bases numbered 6, after V lost 5 bases and J lost 2 bases. CDR3 length equals 15 residues. Per the germline V gene, CDR1 is SGHTA and CDR2 is FQGNSA.

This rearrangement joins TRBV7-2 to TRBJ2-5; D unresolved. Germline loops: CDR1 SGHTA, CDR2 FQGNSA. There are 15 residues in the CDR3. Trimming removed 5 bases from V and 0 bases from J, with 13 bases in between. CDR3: CASSVGGTNQETQYF. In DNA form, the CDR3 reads TGTGCCAGCAGCGTAGGTGGAACCAACCAAGAGACCCAGTACTTC.

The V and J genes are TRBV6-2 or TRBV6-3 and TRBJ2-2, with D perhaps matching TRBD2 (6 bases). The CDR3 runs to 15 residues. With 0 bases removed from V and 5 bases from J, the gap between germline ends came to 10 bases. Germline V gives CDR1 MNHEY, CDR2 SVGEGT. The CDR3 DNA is TGTGCCAGCAGTTACTCCGGACTATTAACCGGGGAGCTGTTTTTT. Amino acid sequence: CASSYSGLLTGELFF.

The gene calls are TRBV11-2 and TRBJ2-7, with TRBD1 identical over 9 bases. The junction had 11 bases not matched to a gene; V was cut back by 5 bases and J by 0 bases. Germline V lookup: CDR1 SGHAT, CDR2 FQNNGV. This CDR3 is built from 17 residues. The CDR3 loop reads CASSRGTGKESSYEQYF. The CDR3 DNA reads TGTGCCAGCAGCCGAGGGACAGGGAAAGAGAGCTCCTACGAGCAGTACTTC. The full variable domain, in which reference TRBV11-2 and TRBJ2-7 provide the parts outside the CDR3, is EAGVAQSPRYKIIEKRQSVAFWCNPISGHATLYWYQQILGQGPKLLIQFQNNGVVDDSQLPKDRFSAERLKGVDSTLKIQPAKLEDSAVYLCASSRGTGKESSYEQYFGPGTRLTVT.

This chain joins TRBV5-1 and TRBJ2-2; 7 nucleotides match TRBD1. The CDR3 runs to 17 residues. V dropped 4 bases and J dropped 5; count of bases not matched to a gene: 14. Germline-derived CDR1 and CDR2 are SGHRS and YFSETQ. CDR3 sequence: CASSRIKDRSETGELFF. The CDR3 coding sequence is TGCGCCAGCAGCCGAATAAAGGACAGGTCCGAGACCGGGGAGCTGTTTTTT.

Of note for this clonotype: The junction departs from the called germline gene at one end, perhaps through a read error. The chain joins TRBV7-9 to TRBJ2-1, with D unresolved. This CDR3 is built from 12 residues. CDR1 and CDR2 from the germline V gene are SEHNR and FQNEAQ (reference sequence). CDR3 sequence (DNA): TGTGCCAGCAGCAGACTTGACAATGAGCAGCTCTTC. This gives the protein CASSRLDNEQLF. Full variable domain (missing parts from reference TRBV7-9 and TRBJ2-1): DTGVSQNPRHKITKRGQNVTFRCDPISEHNRLYWYRQTLGQGPEFLTYFQNEAQLEKSRLLSDRFSAERPKGSFSTLEIQRTEQGDSAMYLCASSRLDNEQLFGPGTRLTVL.

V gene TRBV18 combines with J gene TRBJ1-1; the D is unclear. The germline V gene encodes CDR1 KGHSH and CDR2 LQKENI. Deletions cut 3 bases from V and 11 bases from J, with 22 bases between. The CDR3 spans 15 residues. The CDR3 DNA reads TGTGCCAGCTCACCGGGCAACACCCCCGTATTGGGCGCTTTCTTT. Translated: CASSPGNTPVLGAFF.

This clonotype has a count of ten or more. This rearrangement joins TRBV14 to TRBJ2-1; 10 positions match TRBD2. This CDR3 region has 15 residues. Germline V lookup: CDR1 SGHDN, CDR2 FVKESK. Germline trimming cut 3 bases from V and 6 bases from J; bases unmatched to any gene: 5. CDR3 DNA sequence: TGTGCCAGCAGCCAGCTAGCGGGAGCGGTCAATGAGCAGTTCTTC. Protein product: CASSQLAGAVNEQFF. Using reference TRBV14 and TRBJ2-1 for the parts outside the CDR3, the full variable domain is EAGVTQFPSHSVIEKGQTVTLRCDPISGHDNLYWYRRVMGKEIKFLLHFVKESKQDESGMPNNRFLAERTGGTYSTLKVQPAELEDSGVYFCASSQLAGAVNEQFFGPGTRLTVL.

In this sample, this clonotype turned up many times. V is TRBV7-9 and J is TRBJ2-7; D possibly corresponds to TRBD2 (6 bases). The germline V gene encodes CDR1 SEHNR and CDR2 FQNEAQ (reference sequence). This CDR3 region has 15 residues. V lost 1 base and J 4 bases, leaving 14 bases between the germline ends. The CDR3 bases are TGTGCCAGCAGCTTAGTCGGGGACTCCCGGTACGAGCAGTACTTC. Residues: CASSLVGDSRYEQYF. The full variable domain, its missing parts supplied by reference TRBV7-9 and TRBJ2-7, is DTGVSQNPRHKITKRGQNVTFRCDPISEHNRLYWYRQTLGQGPEFLTYFQNEAQLEKSRLLSDRFSAERPKGSFSTLEIQRTEQGDSAMYLCASSLVGDSRYEQYFGPGTRLTVT.

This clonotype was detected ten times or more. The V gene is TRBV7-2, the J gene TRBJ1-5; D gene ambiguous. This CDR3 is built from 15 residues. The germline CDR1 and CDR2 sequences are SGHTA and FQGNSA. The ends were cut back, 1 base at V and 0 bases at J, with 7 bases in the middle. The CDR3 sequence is CASSLGTDSNQPQHF. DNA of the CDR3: TGTGCCAGCAGCTTAGGGACGGATAGCAATCAGCCCCAGCATTTT.

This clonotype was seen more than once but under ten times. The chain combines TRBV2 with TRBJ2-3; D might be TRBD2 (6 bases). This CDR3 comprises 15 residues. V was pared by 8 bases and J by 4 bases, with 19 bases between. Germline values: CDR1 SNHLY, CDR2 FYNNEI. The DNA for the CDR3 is TGTGCCAGCGTGACTATGACTAGTTTTTCAGATACGCAGTATTTT. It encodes CASVTMTSFSDTQYF. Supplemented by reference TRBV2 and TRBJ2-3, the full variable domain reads EPEVTQTPSHQVTQMGQEVILRCVPISNHLYFYWYRQILGQKVEFLVSFYNNEISEKSEIFDDQFSVERPDGSNFTLKIRSTKLEDSAMYFCASVTMTSFSDTQYFGPGTRLTVL.

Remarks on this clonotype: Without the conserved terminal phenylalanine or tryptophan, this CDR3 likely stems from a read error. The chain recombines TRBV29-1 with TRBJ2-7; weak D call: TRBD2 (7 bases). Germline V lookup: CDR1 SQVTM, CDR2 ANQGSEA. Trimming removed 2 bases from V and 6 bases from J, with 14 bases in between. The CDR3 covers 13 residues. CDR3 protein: CSVERGRGFEQYL. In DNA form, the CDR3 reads TGCAGCGTTGAAAGGGGGAGGGGCTTCGAGCAGTACCTC.

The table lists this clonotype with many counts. The CDR3 DNA reads as TGTGCCAGCAGCTTAAGTGCTGCGGGAGTCGTTAACAATGAGCAGTTCTTC. It encodes CASSLSAAGVVNNEQFF. The chain has TRBV7-2 and TRBJ2-1; TRBD2 aligns across 7 bases. Unmatched junction bases numbered 12, after V lost 2 bases and J lost 5 bases. The V gene's germline CDR1 is SGHTA and CDR2 FQGNSA. This CDR3 has 17 residues.